This note documents a single T cell receptor (beta chain) sequence. Its matching antigen is unknown. These data are taken from a study of CD8 T cells in ankylosing spondylitis. Study results and limitations: In the blood and synovial fluid of reactive arthritis, some motif variants had been previously reported. A TCR beta motif of 7 to 9 highly homologous variants seemed to mark ankylosing spondylitis blood. The study looked at matched synovial fluid samples from ankylosing spondylitis patients. Disease-linked clones were reported to be significantly enriched there.

For TCR beta, libraries came from quantitative 5'-RACE with molecular barcodes. TCRdb fed the 5' RACE reads into MiXCR, producing one record per CDR3 protein. The sample consists of around 430,000 distinct CDR3 sequences, 17% of them appearing once. Trimming removed 5 bases from V and 1 base from J, with 14 bases in between. The CDR3 has 15 residues. Germline CDR1 SGHNT, CDR2 YENEEA. The rearrangement links TRBV11-3 to TRBJ1-1; D remains ambiguous. The clonotype originates from a male donor with ankylosing spondylitis. The sequencing sample was made of blood, either unsorted or a sorted T cell fraction (not recorded which). CDR3 loop: CASSAKGGPNTEAFF. In nucleotides, the CDR3 is TGTGCCAGCAGCGCTAAGGGCGGGCCGAACACTGAAGCTTTCTTT.